The present TCR beta chain was sequenced within a study of regulatory T cells in long-lasting Graves disease (dated by TCRdb to about 2021). Regarding the research as a whole: Persistent Graves' disease was defined as antithyroid drug treatment for over 5 years with persistently positive TSH receptor autoantibodies. Peripheral blood TCR sequencing and RNA sequencing compared persistent Graves' disease patients with newly diagnosed Graves' disease patients. The study was registered as a clinical trial and conducted in China. TCR sequencing covered around 13 persistent and around 20 newly diagnosed Graves' disease patients, around 33 samples in total. On average, persistent Graves' disease patients in the clinical cohort had been on antithyroid drugs for about 10.3 years. Broader findings and caveats from the paper: A larger number of public clonotypes was shared among persistent patients (approximately 2,500) than among newly diagnosed patients (around 970). Preferential use of TRBV28, TRBJ1-2 and TRBJ2-5 was observed in persistent disease, whereas TRBV20-1 and TRBJ2-1 were favored in newly diagnosed disease. Compared with newly diagnosed patients, persistent Graves' disease patients had lower TCR Shannon entropy and fewer highly expanded clones, which suggests clonal expansion. The study examined only peripheral blood because the primary lesion, thyroid tissue, could not be accessed. The authors acknowledged the small sample size as a limitation that may reduce accuracy. Only the TCR beta chain was sequenced and analyzed.

Library method: multiplex PCR. Sequencing was carried out with an Illumina HiSeq 4000. To build TCR beta libraries, CDR3 regions were amplified by Arm-PCR using iRepertoire HTBI primers. PCR products were gel purified before sequencing. From the authors' description of their analysis: Gene usage analysis of CDR3 amino acid clonotypes used the 62 TRBV and 14 to 15 TRBJ segments found across samples. COPE and FqMerger were used to merge the filtered high-quality paired reads into contigs. BLAST was used to align contigs to IMGT TRBV, TRBD and TRBJ reference genes, and CDR3 was defined according to IMGT. Highly expanded clones were defined as clonotypes with a frequency above 0.1%. Shannon entropy was used to measure repertoire diversity, and the Gini coefficient was used to measure V-J evenness. A clonotype found in more than one individual was treated as public. TCRdb reprocessed the public reads (quality trimming at Q25 with fastp, clone calling with MiXCR) and kept in-frame beta chains. Entries that share a CDR3 protein sequence are merged under the most common genes and DNA. The V and J calls come from TCRdb's annotation, not from the publication. A total of roughly 450,000 distinct CDR3 sequences appear in this sample, about 20% of them only once. The ten largest account for around 13% of the sample.

Its CDR3 holds 16 amino acids, cysteine through phenylalanine. Only CDR3 DNA remains: 48 bases, in frame from the first base. V trim: 9 bases; J trim: 8 bases; unmatched bases: 16. The germline V gene encodes CDR1 MDHEN and CDR2 SYDVKM. This clonotype was seen at least ten times. Its specific antigen is unknown. No qualities accompany the bases; no much larger clone lies one base away. What this sample's time point label stands for: persistent/refractory GD, antithyroid drugs over 5 years with positive TRAb. For both TCR sequencing and RNA sequencing, RNA was extracted from PBMCs using TRIzol. Graves' disease was diagnosed according to American Thyroid Association guidelines. The patients came from an endocrinology department in Xi'an, China. From each patient, around 9 milliliters of peripheral blood was collected into an EDTA anticoagulant tube. Ficoll Paque Plus density gradient separation was used to isolate PBMCs, and no further T cell sorting was performed. An Agilent 2100 Bioanalyzer and agarose gel were used to check RNA quality, while a NanoDrop 2000 measured RNA concentration.

The sample was peripheral blood mononuclear cells (PBMCs), taken when the disease was refractory, from a patient treated with antithyroid drugs. The sequence joins TRBV28 to TRBJ2-2; 9 central nucleotides agree with TRBD1. This TCR was sampled from a female donor with Graves disease. Here is the DNA: TGTGCCAGTGCCAGAGGACAGGGGACTCTTAATGGGGAGCTGTTTTTT. It encodes CASARGQGTLNGELFF.